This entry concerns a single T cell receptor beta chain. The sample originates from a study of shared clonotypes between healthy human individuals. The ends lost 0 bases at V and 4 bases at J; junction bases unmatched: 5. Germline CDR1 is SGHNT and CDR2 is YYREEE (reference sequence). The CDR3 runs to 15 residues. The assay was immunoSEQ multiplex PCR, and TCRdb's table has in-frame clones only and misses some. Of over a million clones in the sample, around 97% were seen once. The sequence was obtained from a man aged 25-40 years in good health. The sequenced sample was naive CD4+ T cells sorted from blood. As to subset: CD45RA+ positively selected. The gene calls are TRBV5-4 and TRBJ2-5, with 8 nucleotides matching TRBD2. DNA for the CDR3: TGTGCCAGCAGCTTGGTAAGCGGGAGACGAGAGACCCAGTACTTC. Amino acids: CASSLVSGRRETQYF.